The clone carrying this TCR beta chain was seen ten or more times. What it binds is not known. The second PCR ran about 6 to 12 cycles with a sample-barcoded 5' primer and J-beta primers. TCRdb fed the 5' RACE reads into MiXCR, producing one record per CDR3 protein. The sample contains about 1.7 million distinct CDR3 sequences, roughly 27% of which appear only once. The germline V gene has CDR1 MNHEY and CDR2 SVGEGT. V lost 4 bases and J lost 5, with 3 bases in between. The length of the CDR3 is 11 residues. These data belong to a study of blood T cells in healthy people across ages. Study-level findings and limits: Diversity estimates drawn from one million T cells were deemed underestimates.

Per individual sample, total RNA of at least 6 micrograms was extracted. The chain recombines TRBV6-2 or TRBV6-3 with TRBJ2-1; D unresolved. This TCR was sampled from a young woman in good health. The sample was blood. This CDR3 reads CASSWNNEQFF. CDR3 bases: TGTGCCAGCAGTTGGAACAATGAGCAGTTCTTC.